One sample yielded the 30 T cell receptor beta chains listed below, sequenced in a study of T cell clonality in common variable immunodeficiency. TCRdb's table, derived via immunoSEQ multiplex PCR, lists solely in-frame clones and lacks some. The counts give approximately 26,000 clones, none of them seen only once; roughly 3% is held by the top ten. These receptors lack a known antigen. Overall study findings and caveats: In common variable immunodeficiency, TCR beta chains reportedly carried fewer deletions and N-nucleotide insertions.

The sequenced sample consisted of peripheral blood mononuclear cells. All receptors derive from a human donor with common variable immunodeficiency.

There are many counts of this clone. The DNA read from the CDR3 is TGTGCCAGCAGTTACATGGGGCCCACAGATACG. Protein product: CASSYMGPTDT. The CDR3 in its entirety is CASSYMGPTDTQYF. The chain combines TRBV6-2 or TRBV6-3 with TRBJ2-3; maybe TRBD1 (5 bases). The sequence runs out 3 residues before the end of the CDR3; the remainder is reconstructed from the germline J gene. The CDR3 contains 14 residues. From germline, CDR1 is MNHEY and CDR2 SVGEGT. Trimming stripped 2 bases from V and 2 bases from J, with 8 bases between.

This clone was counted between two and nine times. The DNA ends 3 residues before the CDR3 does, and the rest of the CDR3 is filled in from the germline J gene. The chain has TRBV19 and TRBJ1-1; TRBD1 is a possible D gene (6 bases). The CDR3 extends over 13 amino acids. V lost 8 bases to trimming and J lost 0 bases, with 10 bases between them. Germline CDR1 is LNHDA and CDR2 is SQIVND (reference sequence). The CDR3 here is CASYGGLNTEAFF. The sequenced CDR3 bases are TGTGCCAGTTACGGGGGGCTGAACACTGAA.

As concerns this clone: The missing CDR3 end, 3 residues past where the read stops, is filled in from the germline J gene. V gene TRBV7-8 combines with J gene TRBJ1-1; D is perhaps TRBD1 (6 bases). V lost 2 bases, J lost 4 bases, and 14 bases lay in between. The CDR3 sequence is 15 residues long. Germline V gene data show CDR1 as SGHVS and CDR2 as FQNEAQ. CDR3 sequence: CASSLRLGAITEAFF. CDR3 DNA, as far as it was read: TGTGCCAGCAGCTTAAGGTTGGGGGCAATCACTGAA. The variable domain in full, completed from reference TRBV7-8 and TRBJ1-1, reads GAGVSQSPRYKVAKRGQDVALRCDPISGHVSLFWYQQALGQGPEFLTYFQNEAQLDKSGLPSDRFFAERPEGSVSTLKIQRTQQEDSAVYLCASSLRLGAITEAFFGQGTRLTVV.

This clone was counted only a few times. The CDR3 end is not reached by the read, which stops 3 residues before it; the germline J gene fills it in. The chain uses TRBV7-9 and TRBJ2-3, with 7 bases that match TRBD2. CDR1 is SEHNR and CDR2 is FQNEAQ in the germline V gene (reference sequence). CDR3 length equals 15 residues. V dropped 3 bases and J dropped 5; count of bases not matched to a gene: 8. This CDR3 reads CASSLDGGRGDTQYF. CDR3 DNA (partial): TGTGCCAGCAGCTTGGACGGGGGGAGGGGAGATACG.

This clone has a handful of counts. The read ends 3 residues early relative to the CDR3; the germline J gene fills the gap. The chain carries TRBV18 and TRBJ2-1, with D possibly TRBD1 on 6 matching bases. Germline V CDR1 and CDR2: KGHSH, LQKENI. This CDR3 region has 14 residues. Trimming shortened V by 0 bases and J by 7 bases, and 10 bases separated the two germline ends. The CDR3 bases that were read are TGTGCCAGCTCACCACCTGACAGGAGGAATGAG. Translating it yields CASSPPDRRNE. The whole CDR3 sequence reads CASSPPDRRNEQFF. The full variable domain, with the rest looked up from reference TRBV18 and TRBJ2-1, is NAGVMQNPRHLVRRRGQEARLRCSPMKGHSHVYWYRQLPEEGLKFMVYLQKENIIDESGMPKERFSAEFPKEGPSILRIQQVVRGDSAAYFCASSPPDRRNEQFFGPGTRLTVL.

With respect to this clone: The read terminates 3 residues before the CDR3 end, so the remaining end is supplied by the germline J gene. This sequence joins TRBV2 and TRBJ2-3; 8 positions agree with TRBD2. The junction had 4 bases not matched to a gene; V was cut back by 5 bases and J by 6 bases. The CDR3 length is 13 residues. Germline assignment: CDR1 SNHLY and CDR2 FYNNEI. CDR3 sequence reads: CASSSGGGDTQYF. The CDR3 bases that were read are TGTGCCAGCAGTAGCGGGGGAGGGGATACG. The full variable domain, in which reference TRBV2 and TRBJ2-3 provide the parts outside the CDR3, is EPEVTQTPSHQVTQMGQEVILRCVPISNHLYFYWYRQILGQKVEFLVSFYNNEISEKSEIFDDQFSVERPDGSNFTLKIRSTKLEDSAMYFCASSSGGGDTQYFGPGTRLTVL.

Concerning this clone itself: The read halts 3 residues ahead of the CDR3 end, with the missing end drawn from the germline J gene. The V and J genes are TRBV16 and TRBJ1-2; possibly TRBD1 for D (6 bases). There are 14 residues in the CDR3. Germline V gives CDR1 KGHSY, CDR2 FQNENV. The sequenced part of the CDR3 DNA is TGTGCCAGCAGCCAATCCGCAGGGGTAGAAGGC. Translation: CASSQSAGVEG. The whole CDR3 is CASSQSAGVEGYTF.

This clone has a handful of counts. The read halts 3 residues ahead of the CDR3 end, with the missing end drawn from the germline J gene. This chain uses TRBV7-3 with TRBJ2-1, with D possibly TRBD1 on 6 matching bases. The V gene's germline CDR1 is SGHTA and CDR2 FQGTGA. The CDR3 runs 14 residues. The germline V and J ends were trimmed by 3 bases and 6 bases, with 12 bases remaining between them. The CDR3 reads CASSFQRGSNEQFF. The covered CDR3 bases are TGTGCCAGCAGCTTTCAAAGGGGGAGCAATGAG.

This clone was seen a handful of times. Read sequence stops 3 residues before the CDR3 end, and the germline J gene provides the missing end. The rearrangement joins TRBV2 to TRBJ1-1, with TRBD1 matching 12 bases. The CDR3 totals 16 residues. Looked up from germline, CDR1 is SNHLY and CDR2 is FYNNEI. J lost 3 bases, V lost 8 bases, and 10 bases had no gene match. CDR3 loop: CASDGTGGLKHTEAFF. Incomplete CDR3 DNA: TGTGCCAGCGACGGGACAGGGGGCCTAAAACACACTGAA. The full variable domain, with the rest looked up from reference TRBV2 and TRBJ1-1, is EPEVTQTPSHQVTQMGQEVILRCVPISNHLYFYWYRQILGQKVEFLVSFYNNEISEKSEIFDDQFSVERPDGSNFTLKIRSTKLEDSAMYFCASDGTGGLKHTEAFFGQGTRLTVV.

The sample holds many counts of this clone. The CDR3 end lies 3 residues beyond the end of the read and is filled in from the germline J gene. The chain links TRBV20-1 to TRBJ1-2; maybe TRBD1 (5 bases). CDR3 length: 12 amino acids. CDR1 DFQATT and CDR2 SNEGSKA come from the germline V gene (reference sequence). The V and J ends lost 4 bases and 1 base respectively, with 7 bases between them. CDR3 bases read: TGCAGTGCTACTGACAGTAACTATGGC. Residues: CSATDSNYG. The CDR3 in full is CSATDSNYGYTF.

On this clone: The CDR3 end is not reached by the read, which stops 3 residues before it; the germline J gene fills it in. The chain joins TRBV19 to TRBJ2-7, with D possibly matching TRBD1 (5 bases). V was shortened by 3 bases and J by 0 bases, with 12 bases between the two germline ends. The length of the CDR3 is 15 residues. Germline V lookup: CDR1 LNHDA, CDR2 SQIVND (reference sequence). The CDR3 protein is CASSMTVESSYEQYF. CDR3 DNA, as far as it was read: TGTGCCAGTAGTATGACAGTAGAAAGCTCCTACGAG. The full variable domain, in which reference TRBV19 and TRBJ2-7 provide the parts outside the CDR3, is DGGITQSPKYLFRKEGQNVTLSCEQNLNHDAMYWYRQDPGQGLRLIYYSQIVNDFQKGDIAEGYSVSREKKESFPLTVTSAQKNPTAFYLCASSMTVESSYEQYFGPGTRLTVT.

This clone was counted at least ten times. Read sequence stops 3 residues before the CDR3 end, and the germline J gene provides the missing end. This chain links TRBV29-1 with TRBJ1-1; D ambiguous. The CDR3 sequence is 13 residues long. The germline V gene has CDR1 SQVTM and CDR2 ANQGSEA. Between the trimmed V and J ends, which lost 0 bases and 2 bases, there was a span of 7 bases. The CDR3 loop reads CSVEEQHNTEAFF. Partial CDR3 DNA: TGCAGCGTTGAAGAACAGCATAACACTGAA.

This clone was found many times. The chain's CDR3 is CASSLVQGAYEQYF. CDR3 DNA (partial): TGTGCCAGCAGCTTAGTACAGGGGGCCTACGAG. This rearrangement joins TRBV7-2 to TRBJ2-7; TRBD1 matches at 8 bases. The read finishes 3 residues shy of the CDR3 end, and the germline J gene is used to complete it. This CDR3 contains 14 residues. With V trimmed by 1 base and J by 2 bases, 1 base remained unmatched. Germline CDR1 and CDR2: SGHTA and FQGNSA. The entire variable domain, with the rest obtained from reference TRBV7-2 and TRBJ2-7, is as follows: GAGVSQSPSNKVTEKGKDVELRCDPISGHTALYWYRQSLGQGLEFLIYFQGNSAPDKSGLPSDRFSAERTGGSVSTLTIQRTQQEDSAVYLCASSLVQGAYEQYFGPGTRLTVT.

The CDR3 spells CASSSIAGGPETQYF. CDR3 DNA (partial): TGTGCCAGCAGCTCGATAGCGGGGGGGCCAGAGACC. The genes are TRBV5-5 and TRBJ2-5, with 11 bases identical to TRBD2. The sequenced fragment ends 3 residues before the CDR3 boundary, so the rest is inferred from the germline J gene. The ends lost 3 bases at V and 4 bases at J; junction bases unmatched: 5. Per the germline V gene, CDR1 is SGHKS and CDR2 is YYEKEE (reference sequence). The CDR3 has 15 residues.

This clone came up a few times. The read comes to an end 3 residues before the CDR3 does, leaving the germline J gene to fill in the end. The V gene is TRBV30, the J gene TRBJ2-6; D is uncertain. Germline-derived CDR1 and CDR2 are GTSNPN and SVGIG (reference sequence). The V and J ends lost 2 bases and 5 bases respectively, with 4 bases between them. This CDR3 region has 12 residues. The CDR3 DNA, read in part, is TGTGCCTGGAGTAGCTGGGCCAACGTC. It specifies CAWSSWANV. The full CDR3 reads CAWSSWANVLTF.

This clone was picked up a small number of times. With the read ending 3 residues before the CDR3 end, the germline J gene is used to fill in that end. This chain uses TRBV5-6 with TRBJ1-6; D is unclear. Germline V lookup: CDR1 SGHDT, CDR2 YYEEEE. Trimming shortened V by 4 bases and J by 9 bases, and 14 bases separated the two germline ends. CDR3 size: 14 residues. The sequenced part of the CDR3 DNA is TGTGCCAGCAGCCTACGGTCCCTCGGTTCACCC. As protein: CASSLRSLGSP. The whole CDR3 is CASSLRSLGSPLHF.

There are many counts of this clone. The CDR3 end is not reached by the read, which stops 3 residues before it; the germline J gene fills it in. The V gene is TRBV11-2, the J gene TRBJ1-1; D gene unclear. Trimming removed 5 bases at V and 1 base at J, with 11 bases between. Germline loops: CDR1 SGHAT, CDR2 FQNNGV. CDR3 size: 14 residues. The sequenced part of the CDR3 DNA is TGTGCCAGCAGCCCACAGTCATCGAACACTGAA. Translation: CASSPQSSNTE. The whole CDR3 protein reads CASSPQSSNTEAFF.

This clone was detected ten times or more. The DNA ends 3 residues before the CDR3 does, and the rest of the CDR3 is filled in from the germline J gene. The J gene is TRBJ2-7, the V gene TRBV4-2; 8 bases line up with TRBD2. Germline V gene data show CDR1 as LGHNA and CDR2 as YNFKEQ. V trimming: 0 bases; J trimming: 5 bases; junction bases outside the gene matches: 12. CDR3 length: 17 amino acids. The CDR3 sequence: CASSQEAIRGGQNEQYF. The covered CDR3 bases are TGTGCCAGCAGCCAAGAAGCTATCCGGGGGGGCCAGAACGAG.

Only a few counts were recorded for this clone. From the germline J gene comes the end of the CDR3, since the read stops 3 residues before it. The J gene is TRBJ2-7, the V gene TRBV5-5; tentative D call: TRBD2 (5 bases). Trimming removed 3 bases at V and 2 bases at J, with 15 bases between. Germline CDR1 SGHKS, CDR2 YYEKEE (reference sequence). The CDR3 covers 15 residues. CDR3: CASSWAGELPYEQYF. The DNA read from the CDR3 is TGTGCCAGCAGCTGGGCGGGTGAGCTACCCTACGAG.

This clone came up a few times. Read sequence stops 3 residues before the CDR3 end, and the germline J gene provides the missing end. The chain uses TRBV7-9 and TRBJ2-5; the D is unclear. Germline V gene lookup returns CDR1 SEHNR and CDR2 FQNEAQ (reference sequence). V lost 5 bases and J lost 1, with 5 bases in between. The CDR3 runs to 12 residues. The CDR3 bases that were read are TGTGCCAGCAGCCACACCCAAGAGACC. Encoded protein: CASSHTQET. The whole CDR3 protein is CASSHTQETQYF.

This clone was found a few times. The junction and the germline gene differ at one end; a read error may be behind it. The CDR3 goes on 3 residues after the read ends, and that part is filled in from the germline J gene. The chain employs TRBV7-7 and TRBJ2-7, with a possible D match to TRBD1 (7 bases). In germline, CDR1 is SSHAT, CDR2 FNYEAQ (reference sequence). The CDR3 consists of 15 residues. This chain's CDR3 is CASSLAQGEAYEQYF. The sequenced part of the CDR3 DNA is TGTGCTAGCAGCTTAGCGCAGGGGGAGGCTTACGAG.

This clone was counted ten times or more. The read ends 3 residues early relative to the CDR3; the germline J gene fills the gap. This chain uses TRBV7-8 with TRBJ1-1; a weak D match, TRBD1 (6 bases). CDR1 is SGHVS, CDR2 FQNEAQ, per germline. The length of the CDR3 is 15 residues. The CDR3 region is CASSLGGTFQNMAFF. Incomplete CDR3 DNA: TGTGCCAGCAGCTTGGGGGGGACATTCCAGAATATG.

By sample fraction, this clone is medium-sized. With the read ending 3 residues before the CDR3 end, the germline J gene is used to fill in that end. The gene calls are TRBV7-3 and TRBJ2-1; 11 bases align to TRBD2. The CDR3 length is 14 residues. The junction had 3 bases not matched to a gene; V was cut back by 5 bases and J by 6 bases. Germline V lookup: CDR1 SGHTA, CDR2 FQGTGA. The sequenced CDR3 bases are TGTGCCAGCAGCCCGGGACTAGCGGTCAATGAG. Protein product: CASSPGLAVNE. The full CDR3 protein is CASSPGLAVNEQFF.

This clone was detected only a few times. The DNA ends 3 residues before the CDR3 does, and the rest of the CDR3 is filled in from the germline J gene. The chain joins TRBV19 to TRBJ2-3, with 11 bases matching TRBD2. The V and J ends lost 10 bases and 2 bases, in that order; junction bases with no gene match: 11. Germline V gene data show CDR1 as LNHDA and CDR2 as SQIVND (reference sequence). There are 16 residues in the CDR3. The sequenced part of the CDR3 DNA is TGTGCCACCTCCGGGACTAGCGGAAAACTCACAGATACG. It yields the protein CATSGTSGKLTDT. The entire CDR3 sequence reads CATSGTSGKLTDTQYF.

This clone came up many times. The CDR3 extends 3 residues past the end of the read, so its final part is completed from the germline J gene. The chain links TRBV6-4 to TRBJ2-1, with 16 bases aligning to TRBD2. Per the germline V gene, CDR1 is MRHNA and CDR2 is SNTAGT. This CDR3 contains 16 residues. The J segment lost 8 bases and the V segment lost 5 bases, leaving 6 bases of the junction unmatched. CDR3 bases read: TGTGCCAGCAGTCCGGGACTAGCGGGGGGGCTCGATGAG. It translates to CASSPGLAGGLDE. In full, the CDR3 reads CASSPGLAGGLDEQFF.

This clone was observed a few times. The sequenced part of the CDR3 DNA is TGTGCCAGTAATAGGCAGGGGAGTTACGAG. This codes for CASNRQGSYE. The full CDR3 is CASNRQGSYEQYF. The chain combines TRBV19 with TRBJ2-7, with D possibly TRBD1 on 6 matching bases. The read is 3 residues too short to cover the CDR3 end, so that end is filled in from the germline J gene. CDR3 length: 13 residues. Germline-derived CDR1 and CDR2 are LNHDA and SQIVND (reference sequence). V shed 7 bases and J shed 4 bases, with 14 bases lying between them.

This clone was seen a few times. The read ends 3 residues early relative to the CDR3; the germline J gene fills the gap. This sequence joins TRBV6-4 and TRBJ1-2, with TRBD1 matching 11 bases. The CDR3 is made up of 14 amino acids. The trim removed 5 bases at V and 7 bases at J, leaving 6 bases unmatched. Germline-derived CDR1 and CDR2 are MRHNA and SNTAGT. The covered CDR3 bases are TGTGCCAGCAGTCCTGAGGGGACAGGGGGTGGC. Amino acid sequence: CASSPEGTGGG. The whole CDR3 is CASSPEGTGGGYTF.

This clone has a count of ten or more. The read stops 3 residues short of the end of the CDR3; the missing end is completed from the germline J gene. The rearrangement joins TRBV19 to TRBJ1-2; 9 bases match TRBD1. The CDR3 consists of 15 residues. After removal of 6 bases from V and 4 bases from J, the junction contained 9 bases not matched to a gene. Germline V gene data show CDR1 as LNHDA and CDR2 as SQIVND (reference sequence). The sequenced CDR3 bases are TGTGCCAGTAGCCCAGGGACAGGGTTCCGCTATGGC. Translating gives CASSPGTGFRYG. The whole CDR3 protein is CASSPGTGFRYGYTF.

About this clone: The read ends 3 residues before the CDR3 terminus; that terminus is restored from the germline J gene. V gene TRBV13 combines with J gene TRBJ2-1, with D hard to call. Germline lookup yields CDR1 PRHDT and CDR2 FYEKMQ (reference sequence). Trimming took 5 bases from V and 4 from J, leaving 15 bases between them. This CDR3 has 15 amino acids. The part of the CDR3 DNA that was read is TGTGCCAGCAGCCGACGGGTTGACTCATACAATGAG. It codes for CASSRRVDSYNE. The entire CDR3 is CASSRRVDSYNEQFF.

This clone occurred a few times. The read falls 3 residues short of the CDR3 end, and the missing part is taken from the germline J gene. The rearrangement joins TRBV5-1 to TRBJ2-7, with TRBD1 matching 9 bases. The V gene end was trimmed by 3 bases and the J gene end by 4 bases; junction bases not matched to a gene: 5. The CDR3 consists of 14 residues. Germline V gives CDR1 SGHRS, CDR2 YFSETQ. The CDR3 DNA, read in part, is TGCGCCAGCAGCTGGGGACAGGGAGAGTACGAG. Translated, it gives CASSWGQGEYE. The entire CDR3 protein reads CASSWGQGEYEQYF.